Each of the 21 T cell receptor beta chains below was sequenced from the same sample in a study of CD8 T cells in ankylosing spondylitis (dated by TCRdb to 2016 to 2017). Receptor libraries were prepared by 5' RACE. Sequencing used an Illumina HiSeq 2500. TCRdb ran its own pipeline on the public reads, namely fastp trimming at Q25 and MiXCR clone calling, and kept in-frame beta chains. Merged by CDR3 protein, the rows form single entries marked with the most common genes and DNA. The sample table holds about 350,000 distinct CDR3 sequences, of which 20% to 25% were seen once. The ten largest clonotypes hold under 15% of the sample. The sample comprised blood, either unsorted or a sorted T cell fraction (not recorded which). The receptors come from a male donor with ankylosing spondylitis or in good health (not recorded which).

This chain links TRBV6-1 with TRBJ2-3; a possible D gene is TRBD2 (6 bases). Germline V lookup: CDR1 MNHNS, CDR2 SASEGT. The CDR3 length is 15 residues. Trimming cost V 2 bases and J 2 bases, with 11 bases left between them. CDR3 DNA sequence: TGTGCCAGCAGTGAACTCGCGGACTACACAGATACGCAGTATTTT. Protein: CASSELADYTDTQYF.

The chain links TRBV20-1 to TRBJ2-2; 8 nucleotides line up with TRBD2. After removal of 3 bases from V and 5 bases from J, the junction contained 11 bases not matched to a gene. The CDR3 spans 16 residues. Germline-derived CDR1 and CDR2 are DFQATT and SNEGSKA (reference sequence). DNA for the CDR3: TGCAGTGCTAGTGGTTTCGACGGGGGGGCGACCGGGGAGCTGTTTTTT. Its protein is CSASGFDGGATGELFF.

The CDR3 here is CSVEDREGPYLGYGYTF. The CDR3 nucleotides read TGCAGCGTTGAAGATCGGGAGGGGCCATATTTAGGGTATGGCTACACCTTC. The chain combines TRBV29-1 with TRBJ1-2, with D possibly matching TRBD1 (5 bases). The germline V and J ends were trimmed by 0 bases and 5 bases, with 22 bases remaining between them. CDR3 size: 17 residues. The germline CDR1 and CDR2 sequences are SQVTM and ANQGSEA.

This clonotype was observed at least ten times. The rearrangement joins TRBV12-3 or TRBV12-4 to TRBJ2-2, with 7 bases fitting TRBD2. With 3 bases clipped from V and 1 base from J, the junction kept 2 bases outside the gene matches. The CDR3 is 15 residues long. CDR3 coding DNA: TGTGCCAGCAGTTTCGGCGGGGGGAACACCGGGGAGCTGTTTTTT. Translated: CASSFGGGNTGELFF.

This clonotype was detected ten times or more. The V and J genes are TRBV5-1 and TRBJ1-1, with D unresolved. The CDR3 has 12 residues. The V end lost 2 bases, the J end lost 3 bases, and 5 bases lay between the germline ends. The germline V gene has CDR1 SGHRS and CDR2 YFSETQ. The CDR3 DNA follows: TGCGCCAGCAGCTTTTCGGACACTGAAGCTTTCTTT. Amino acids: CASSFSDTEAFF. Full variable domain (rest looked up from reference TRBV5-1 and TRBJ1-1): KAGVTQTPRYLIKTRGQQVTLSCSPISGHRSVSWYQQTPGQGLQFLFEYFSETQRNKGNFPGRFSGRQFSNSRSEMNVSTLELGDSALYLCASSFSDTEAFFGQGTRLTVV.

Comments on this clonotype: Compared with germline, one end of the junction differs, possibly owing to a read error. The chain recombines TRBV7-7 with TRBJ2-5, with a tentative D call TRBD2 (6 bases). Germline assignment: CDR1 SSHAT and CDR2 FNYEAQ (reference sequence). The CDR3 spans 13 residues. CDR3 amino acids: CASSLADGGTQYF. CDR3 in DNA: TGTGCTAGCAGCTTAGCGGACGGGGGGACCCAGTACTTC.

The chain carries TRBV7-9 and TRBJ2-3; D is possibly TRBD1 (5 bases). The CDR3 covers 12 residues. Germline V gene data show CDR1 as SEHNR and CDR2 as FQNEAQ (reference sequence). V dropped 10 bases and J dropped 4 bases, with 12 bases sitting between them. CDR3 nucleotide sequence: TGTGCCACAGGGTTCCTCGCAGATACGCAGTATTTT. Translating gives CATGFLADTQYF.

The chain links TRBV6-1 to TRBJ2-5; perhaps D is TRBD1 or TRBD2 (5 bases each). In germline, CDR1 is MNHNS, CDR2 SASEGT. V lost 7 bases and J lost 2, with 23 bases in between. This CDR3 region has 17 residues. The CDR3 DNA sequence: TGTGCCAGCATAATCAGCACAGAGGGGCATCCACAAGAGACCCAGTACTTC. It is translated as CASIISTEGHPQETQYF.

With respect to this clonotype: The junction shows a germline mismatch at one end, possibly a read error. The chain couples TRBV4-1 to TRBJ2-2; D is perhaps TRBD1 or TRBD2 (5 bases each). CDR3 length: 13 amino acids. CDR1 and CDR2 from the germline V gene are MGHRA and YSYEKL. This CDR3 is CDSSQEGTGELFF. CDR3 sequence (DNA): TGCGACAGCAGCCAAGAGGGGACCGGGGAGCTGTTTTTT.

This clonotype was observed a handful of times. This chain joins TRBV10-3 and TRBJ2-1, with 7 bases matching TRBD2. The V and J ends lost 9 bases and 3 bases, in that order; junction bases with no gene match: 5. Germline V gene data show CDR1 as ENHRY and CDR2 as SYGVKD. This CDR3 has 13 residues. The CDR3 reads CAIGLVDYNEQFF. For the CDR3, the DNA is TGTGCCATAGGACTAGTCGACTACAATGAGCAGTTCTTC.

This clonotype appeared a few times. The gene calls are TRBV3-1 and TRBJ2-1, with a tentative D call TRBD2 (6 bases). CDR3 length: 17 amino acids. Germline-derived CDR1 and CDR2 are LGHDT and YNNKEL (reference sequence). Between the trimmed V and J ends, which lost 2 bases and 0 bases, there was a span of 14 bases. CDR3 bases: TGTGCCAGCAGCCAATCGGGACTCTTCTCCTCCTACAATGAGCAGTTCTTC. Protein sequence: CASSQSGLFSSYNEQFF.

This clonotype appeared a few times. The chain combines TRBV29-1 with TRBJ1-1, with 8 bases that match TRBD1. This CDR3 is 19 amino acids long. After removal of 2 bases from V and 1 base from J, the junction contained 18 bases not matched to a gene. The germline V gene encodes CDR1 SQVTM and CDR2 ANQGSEA. The CDR3 DNA reads TGCAGCGTTGAATTCTTTACGTCAGGGGGCGAGGAGGCGAACACTGAAGCTTTCTTT. This codes for CSVEFFTSGGEEANTEAFF.

A few counts support this clonotype. CDR3 DNA: TGTGCCAGCAGCTTAGTTTTGTCGGCAGTCAATGAGCAGTTCTTC. As protein: CASSLVLSAVNEQFF. The J gene is TRBJ2-1, the V gene TRBV7-6; no clear D gene. V lost 1 base to trimming and J lost 6 bases, with 13 bases between them. CDR3 length: 15 residues. CDR1 and CDR2 from the germline V gene are SGHVS and FNYEAQ.

The table lists this clonotype with many counts. The chain employs TRBV7-9 and TRBJ2-2; D may match TRBD1 or TRBD2 (5 bases each). Germline loops: CDR1 SEHNR, CDR2 FQNEAQ (reference sequence). V was clipped by 4 bases and J by 6 bases, with 9 bases between them. The CDR3 spans 13 residues. CDR3 sequence (DNA): TGTGCCAGCAGCTACCTGGGACCCGGGGAGCTGTTTTTT. Protein product: CASSYLGPGELFF. Full variable domain (remainder filled in from reference TRBV7-9 and TRBJ2-2): DTGVSQNPRHKITKRGQNVTFRCDPISEHNRLYWYRQTLGQGPEFLTYFQNEAQLEKSRLLSDRFSAERPKGSFSTLEIQRTEQGDSAMYLCASSYLGPGELFFGEGSRLTVL.

Only a few counts were recorded for this clonotype. V usage is TRBV28 and J usage is TRBJ2-1; 10 nucleotides align to TRBD2. The J segment lost 0 bases and the V segment lost 8 bases, leaving 22 bases of the junction unmatched. CDR3 size: 21 residues. Germline V gives CDR1 MDHEN, CDR2 SYDVKM. The CDR3 reads CASSHLFPGTSVPSSYNEQFF. The CDR3 region has the DNA TGTGCCAGCTCCCACCTCTTCCCCGGGACTAGCGTACCTAGCTCCTACAATGAGCAGTTCTTC. The entire variable domain, with the rest obtained from reference TRBV28 and TRBJ2-1, is as follows: DVKVTQSSRYLVKRTGEKVFLECVQDMDHENMFWYRQDPGLGLRLIYFSYDVKMKEKGDIPEGYSVSREKKERFSLILESASTNQTSMYLCASSHLFPGTSVPSSYNEQFFGPGTRLTVL.

V and J are TRBV7-9 and TRBJ2-7; D may be TRBD1 (6 bases). The germline V gene encodes CDR1 SEHNR and CDR2 FQNEAQ (reference sequence). This CDR3 region has 14 residues. Trimming pared 3 bases from V and 3 bases from J, leaving 12 bases between. CDR3: CASSFWDTDYEQYF. CDR3 nucleotides: TGTGCCAGCAGCTTCTGGGACACGGACTACGAGCAGTACTTC.

This clonotype was detected only a few times. This chain uses TRBV12-3 or TRBV12-4 with TRBJ2-2, with a weak D call TRBD1 (5 bases). CDR3 length equals 13 residues. Trimming took 6 bases from V and 5 from J, leaving 10 bases between them. The CDR3 is CASRLKGTGELFF. Written as DNA, the CDR3 is TGTGCCAGCAGGCTTAAGGGGACCGGGGAGCTGTTTTTT.

This sequence joins TRBV7-9 and TRBJ2-7; 8 nucleotides match TRBD2. This CDR3 is built from 14 residues. V was clipped by 5 bases and J by 9 bases; unmatched bases: 12. CDR1 is SEHNR, CDR2 FQNEAQ, per germline (reference sequence). CDR3 amino acids: CASSNPGTRRGQYF. CDR3 in DNA: TGTGCCAGCAGCAACCCCGGGACTAGACGGGGGCAGTACTTC.

V and J are TRBV20-1 and TRBJ2-3; D gene unclear. The germline V gene has CDR1 DFQATT and CDR2 SNEGSKA (reference sequence). V was trimmed by 6 bases and J by 0 bases, leaving 7 bases between them. There are 12 residues in the CDR3. CDR3 bases: TGCAGTGCGCTAATTAGCACAGATACGCAGTATTTT. Protein: CSALISTDTQYF.

The chain uses TRBV12-3 or TRBV12-4 and TRBJ2-4; 7 bases match TRBD1. Trimming took 6 bases from V and 1 from J; bases not matched to a gene: 3. The CDR3 consists of 14 residues. The CDR3 bases are TGTGCCAGCAGACCACAGGGGGCCAAAAACATTCAGTACTTC. Its translation: CASRPQGAKNIQYF.

Remarks on this clonotype: At one end, the junction sequence differs from germline, possibly due to a read error. The J gene is TRBJ1-2, the V gene TRBV6-5; D remains unclear. This CDR3 has 11 amino acids. Germline CDR1 and CDR2: MNHEY and SVGAGI. This CDR3 is CASSSSVTVAF. The DNA of the CDR3 is TGTGCCAGCAGTTCCTCCGTCACTGTTGCCTTC.